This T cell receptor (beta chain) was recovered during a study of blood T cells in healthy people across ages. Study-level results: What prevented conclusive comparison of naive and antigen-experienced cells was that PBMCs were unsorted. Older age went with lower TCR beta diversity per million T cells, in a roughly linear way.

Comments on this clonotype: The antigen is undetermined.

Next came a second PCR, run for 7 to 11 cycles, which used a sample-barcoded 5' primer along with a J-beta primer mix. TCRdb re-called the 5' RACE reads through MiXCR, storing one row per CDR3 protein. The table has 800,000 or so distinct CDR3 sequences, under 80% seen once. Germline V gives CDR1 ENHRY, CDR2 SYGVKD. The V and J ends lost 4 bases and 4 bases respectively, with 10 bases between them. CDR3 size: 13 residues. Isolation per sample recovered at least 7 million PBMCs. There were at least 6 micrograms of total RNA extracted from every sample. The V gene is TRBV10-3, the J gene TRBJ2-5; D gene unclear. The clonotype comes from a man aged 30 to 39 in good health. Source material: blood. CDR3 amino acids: CAISVRVSETQYF. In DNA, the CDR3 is TGTGCCATCAGTGTTCGGGTCTCAGAGACCCAGTACTTC.